This entry concerns a single TCR beta chain. This entry belongs to a study of blood T cell repertoires in COVID-19. Study-wide background: Both acute and convalescent COVID-19 samples were obtained from the United States, Italy and Spain.

This CDR3 is built from 15 residues. Trimming shortened V by 3 bases and J by 2 bases, and 10 bases separated the two germline ends. Germline loops: CDR1 LGHNA, CDR2 YSLEER. The cohort comprised adults aged about 18 to 100 years residing in about two dozen US areas. Membership in each cohort depended on participant-reported clinical history. Original processing notes: By means of reference gene primer amplification, nucleated cell counts were estimated. Assay used: immunoSEQ multiplex PCR; TCRdb lists only in-frame clones, some missing. V and J calls and clone size are given by that table; D and trimming were obtained from the DNA. Of 300,000 to 350,000 clones listed, approximately 86% are singletons.

This chain connects TRBV4-3 to TRBJ2-2, with TRBD2 as a possible D gene (5 bases). This receptor was taken from a woman aged 40 to 50 with acute COVID-19. The specimen was PBMCs or T cells enriched from blood (not recorded which). CDR3 residues: CASSHGEINTGELFF. CDR3 DNA: TGCGCCAGCAGCCACGGGGAAATTAACACCGGGGAGCTGTTTTTT.